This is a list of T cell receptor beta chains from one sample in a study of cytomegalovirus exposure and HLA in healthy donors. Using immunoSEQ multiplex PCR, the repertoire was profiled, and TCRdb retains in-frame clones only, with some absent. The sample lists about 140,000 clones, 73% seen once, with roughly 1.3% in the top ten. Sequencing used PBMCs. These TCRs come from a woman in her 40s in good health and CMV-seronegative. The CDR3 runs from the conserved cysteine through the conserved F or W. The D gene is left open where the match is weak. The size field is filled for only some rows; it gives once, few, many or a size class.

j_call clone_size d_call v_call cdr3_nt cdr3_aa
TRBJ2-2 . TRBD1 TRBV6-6 TGTGCCAGCAGTCCCAGGGGGCGCGGCACCGGGGAGCTGTTTTTT CASSPRGRGTGELFF
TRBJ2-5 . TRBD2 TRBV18 TGTGCCAGCTCACCAGGACTAGTTCAGGAGACCCAGTACTTC CASSPGLVQETQYF
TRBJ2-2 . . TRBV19 TGTGCCAGTAGTAGAGTCCCCGGGCGGTGGGGGGACGATAACACCGGGGAGCTGTTTTTT CASSRVPGRWGDDNTGELFF
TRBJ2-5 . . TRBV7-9 TGTGCCAGCACTTCGGGGTGGGAGACCCAGTACTTC CASTSGWETQYF
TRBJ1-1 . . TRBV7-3 TGTGCCAGCAGCGCCGGGGGGGGTGAAGCTTTCTTT CASSAGGGEAFF
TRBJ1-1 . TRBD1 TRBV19 TGTGCCAGTAGCAAGACAGGGCGGACTGAAGCTTTCTTT CASSKTGRTEAFF
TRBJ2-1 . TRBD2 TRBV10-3 TGTGCCATCAGTGTCCTAGCGGGGGGGCCTAATGAGCAGTTCTTC CAISVLAGGPNEQFF
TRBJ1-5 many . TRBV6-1 TGTGCCAGCAGTGAAGTTTTGGGGAGAAATCAGCCCCAGCATTTT CASSEVLGRNQPQHF
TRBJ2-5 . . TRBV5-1 TGCGCCAGCAGCTTGGGGGGAGCTGGGGAAGAGACCCAGTACTTC CASSLGGAGEETQYF
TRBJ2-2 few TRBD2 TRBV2 TGTGCCAGCAGTGAATGGCGGGGGGAAGCCGGGGAGCTGTTTTTT CASSEWRGEAGELFF
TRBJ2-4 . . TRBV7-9 TGTGCCAGCAGTCAGGACACCTTAGCCAAAAACATTCAGTACTTC CASSQDTLAKNIQYF
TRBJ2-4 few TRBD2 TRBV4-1 TGCGCCAGCAGCCAGGGTAGCGGGGGCCGAAAAAACATTCAGTACTTC CASSQGSGGRKNIQYF
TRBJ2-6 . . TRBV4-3 TGCGCCAGCAGCCAAGATCGGGCAGGGTCTGGGGCCAACGTCCTGACTTTC CASSQDRAGSGANVLTF
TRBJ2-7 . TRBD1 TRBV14 TGTGCCAGCAGCCAATGGGACAGAGACGAGCAGTACTTC CASSQWDRDEQYF
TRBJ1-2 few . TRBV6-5 TGTGCCAGCAGTTCTCCGACAGGTGGCTACACCTTC CASSSPTGGYTF
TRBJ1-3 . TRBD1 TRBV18 TGTGCCAGCTCACCCACGACAGGGAGCAATGGAAACACCATATATTTT CASSPTTGSNGNTIYF
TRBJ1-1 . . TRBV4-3 TGCGCCAGCAGCCAAGAGTCGTTGAACACTGAAGCTTTCTTT CASSQESLNTEAFF
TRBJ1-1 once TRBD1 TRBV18 TGTGCCAGCTCACCTTCAATGACAGGGGCGAGGACTGAAGCTTTCTTT CASSPSMTGARTEAFF
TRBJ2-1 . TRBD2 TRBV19 TGTGCCAGTAGTATAGACTCGGGGACTAGATCCTACAATGAGCAGTTCTTC CASSIDSGTRSYNEQFF
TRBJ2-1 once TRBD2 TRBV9 TGTGCCAGCAGCGTCCCACTAGCGGGGGGTTTAAATGAGCAGTTCTTC CASSVPLAGGLNEQFF
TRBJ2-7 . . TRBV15 TGTGCCACCAGCAACAGGGCTTCCTACGAGCAGTACTTC CATSNRASYEQYF
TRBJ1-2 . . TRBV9 TGTGCCAGCAGCGTAGTACGAATGGCGGGTTATGGCTACACCTTC CASSVVRMAGYGYTF
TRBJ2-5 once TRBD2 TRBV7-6 TGTGCCAGCAGCCCATTAGCGGGGGGCGGGGAGACCCAGTACTTC CASSPLAGGGETQYF
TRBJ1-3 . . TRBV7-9 TGTGCCAGCAGCCCCCGGGGGGTTGACGGAAACACCATATATTTT CASSPRGVDGNTIYF
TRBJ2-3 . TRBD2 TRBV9 TGTGCCAGCAGCGTAGATAGCGGGGGCTACACAGATACGCAGTATTTT CASSVDSGGYTDTQYF
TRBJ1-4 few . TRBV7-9 TGTGCCAGCAGCCCCGGGGCGGGGCTCGATGAAAAACTGTTTTTT CASSPGAGLDEKLFF
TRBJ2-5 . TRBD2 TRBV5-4 TGTGCCAGCAGCTTGGGACTAGCGGGGAATCTCCAAGAGACCCAGTACTTC CASSLGLAGNLQETQYF
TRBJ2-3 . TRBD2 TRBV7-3 TGTGCCAGCAGTCAAACGGGGGGGAGCACAGATACGCAGTATTTT CASSQTGGSTDTQYF
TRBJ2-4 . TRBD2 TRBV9 TGTGCCAGCAGCGCCAGCGGGGGGAACGCCAAAAACATTCAGTACTTC CASSASGGNAKNIQYF
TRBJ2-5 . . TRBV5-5 TGTGCCAGCAGCTCATTTGAGGAGACCCAGTACTTC CASSSFEETQYF
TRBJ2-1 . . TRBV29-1 TGCAGCGGTGGGCAGGTTTACAATGAGCAGTTCTTC CSGGQVYNEQFF
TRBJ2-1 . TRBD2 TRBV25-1 TGTGCCAGCAGTGAACAATCTAGCGGGGGGGCCTTTTACAATGAGCAGTTCTTC CASSEQSSGGAFYNEQFF
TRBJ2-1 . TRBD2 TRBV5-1 TGCGCCAGCAGCTTGGCTACGGGGGGGGATCATGGGTTCTTC CASSLATGGDHGFF
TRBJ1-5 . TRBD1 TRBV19 TGTGCCAGTAGTGATTATTCGACAGGGATCAATCAGCCCCAGCATTTT CASSDYSTGINQPQHF
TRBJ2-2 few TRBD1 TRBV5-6 TGTGCCAGCAGCTCCGAGGGACAGGGGAGATACACCGGGGAGCTGTTTTTT CASSSEGQGRYTGELFF
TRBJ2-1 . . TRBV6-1 TGTGCCAGCAGTGCCCAAAGAACAGGTCCGTACAATGAGCAGTTCTTC CASSAQRTGPYNEQFF
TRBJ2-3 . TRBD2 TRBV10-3 TGTGCCATCGGGGGGGAGGGGCTAGATACGCAGTATTTT CAIGGEGLDTQYF
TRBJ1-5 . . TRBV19 TGTGCCAGTAGTAAGAGGGATATAGGTCAGCCCCAGCATTTT CASSKRDIGQPQHF
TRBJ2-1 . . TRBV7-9 TGTGCCAGCAGCTTAGCTAAGGGGCTATCCAATGAGCAGTTCTTC CASSLAKGLSNEQFF
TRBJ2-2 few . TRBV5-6 TGTGCCAGCAGCGCTACAGGTCTGACCGGGGAGCTGTTTTTT CASSATGLTGELFF
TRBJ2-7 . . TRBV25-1 TGTGCCAGCAGTGAGGTCGCCAGGTCTACCTACGAGCAGTACTTC CASSEVARSTYEQYF
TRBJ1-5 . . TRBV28 TGTGCCAGCAGTTCCGAGGCTCCAGGCAATCAGCCCCAGCATTTT CASSSEAPGNQPQHF
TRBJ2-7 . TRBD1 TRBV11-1 TGTGCCAGCAGCTCCCGGGACAGGGGTTACGAGCAGTACTTC CASSSRDRGYEQYF
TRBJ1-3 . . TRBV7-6 TGTGCCAGCAGCCCAGACAGGCTCACCATATATTTT CASSPDRLTIYF
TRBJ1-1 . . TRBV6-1 TGTGCCAGCAGTGTAGAGCGTACGAACACTGAAGCTTTCTTT CASSVERTNTEAFF
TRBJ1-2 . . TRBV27 TGTGCCAGCAGTCCACAGGGTTCGGGCTACACCTTC CASSPQGSGYTF
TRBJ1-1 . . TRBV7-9 TGTGCCAGCAGCTTAGAGGACAGAAGGACTGGAGCTTTCTTT CASSLEDRRTGAFF
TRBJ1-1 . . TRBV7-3 TGTGCCAGCAGCTTTGGGGGGAAAACTGAAGCTTTCTTT CASSFGGKTEAFF